Presented here are 27 T cell receptor beta chains from one specimen sequenced in a study of OX40 agonist ivuxolimab in advanced cancers. Sequencing used immunoSEQ multiplex PCR; TCRdb keeps in-frame clones, though not all of them. Of approximately 17,000 clones listed, about two thirds were seen once; the top ten hold 16%. Source: CD4+ or CD8+ T cells sorted from blood, taken in a trial of the OX40 agonist ivuxolimab. The receptors stem from an adult with an advanced solid tumor such as melanoma, head and neck, liver or kidney cancer.

The chain's CDR3 is CASSGAGTSFYEQYF. CDR3 sequence (DNA): TGTGCCAGCAGCGGGGCCGGGACTTCGTTCTACGAGCAGTACTTC. The chain joins TRBV9 to TRBJ2-7; possibly TRBD2 for D (6 bases). Germline lookup yields CDR1 SGDLS and CDR2 YYNGEE. Trimming left V 3 bases short and J 3 bases short, with 16 bases between. This CDR3 is 15 amino acids long.

The rearrangement links TRBV7-8 to TRBJ2-1, with TRBD2 identical over 7 bases. CDR1 SGHVS and CDR2 FQNEAQ come from the germline V gene. The V and J ends lost 1 base and 6 bases, in that order; junction bases with no gene match: 6. CDR3 length: 15 residues. CDR3 amino acids: CASSLGQGGPNEQFF. The CDR3 nucleotides are TGTGCCAGCAGCTTAGGCCAGGGAGGGCCCAATGAGCAGTTCTTC.

The V call is TRBV4-1, the J call TRBJ1-1; the D is unclear. CDR1 and CDR2 from the germline V gene are MGHRA and YSYEKL. This CDR3 has 15 residues. V lost 0 bases and J 4 bases, leaving 12 bases between the germline ends. The CDR3 loop reads CASSQDGGTGTEAFF. DNA for the CDR3: TGCGCCAGCAGCCAAGATGGCGGCACGGGCACTGAAGCTTTCTTT.

A note on this clone: With a much larger clone just one base away, this may be a read error. The chain joins TRBV27 to TRBJ1-1; 9 bases fit TRBD1. The CDR3 contains 13 residues. Per the germline V gene, CDR1 is MNHEY and CDR2 is SMNVEV (reference sequence). V was clipped by 7 bases and J by 9 bases; unmatched bases: 9. The CDR3 region is CASIGTGRTKAFF. Here the CDR3 DNA reads TGTGCCAGCATTGGGACAGGGAGGACTAAAGCTTTCTTT.

The chain has TRBV19 and TRBJ2-2; D is possibly TRBD2 (7 bases). CDR1 is LNHDA, CDR2 SQIVND, per germline (reference sequence). The CDR3 length is 18 residues. V was trimmed by 3 bases and J by 3 bases, leaving 20 bases between them. The CDR3 reads CASSIASGGGQDTGELFF. In DNA form, the CDR3 reads TGTGCCAGTAGTATCGCGAGTGGGGGGGGGCAGGACACCGGGGAGCTGTTTTTT.

As DNA, the CDR3 is TGCGCCAGCAGCGAAGGATCGGACTCATTCTACGAGCAGTACTTC. The encoded protein is CASSEGSDSFYEQYF. The chain joins TRBV4-1 to TRBJ2-7, with D tentatively TRBD2 (5 bases). V lost 5 bases and J 3 bases, leaving 17 bases between the germline ends. The CDR3 is 15 amino acids. Germline loops: CDR1 MGHRA, CDR2 YSYEKL.

The chain has TRBV27 and TRBJ2-5; no clear D. The J call may be wrong; the DNA end is better matched by TRBJ2-7. The CDR3 covers 13 residues. Germline CDR1 and CDR2: MNHEY and SMNVEV (reference sequence). The CDR3: CASSFGAGYEQYF. The CDR3 region has the DNA TGTGCCAGCAGTTTTGGCGCTGGCTACGAGCAGTACTTC.

This clone was observed a few times. This chain uses TRBV7-9 with TRBJ2-7, with 13 bases that match TRBD2. This CDR3 has 14 residues. V was pared by 8 bases and J by 5 bases, with 6 bases of the junction left unmatched. The germline gives CDR1 SEHNR, CDR2 FQNEAQ (reference sequence). The CDR3: CASDRTSGSHEQYF. The CDR3 bases are TGTGCCAGCGACCGGACTAGCGGGAGTCACGAGCAGTACTTC.

The chain combines TRBV27 with TRBJ2-5; 12 nucleotides line up with TRBD2. CDR3 size: 15 residues. The V gene end was trimmed by 5 bases and the J gene end by 5 bases; junction bases not matched to a gene: 6. Germline V gene data show CDR1 as MNHEY and CDR2 as SMNVEV (reference sequence). CDR3 DNA sequence: TGTGCCAGCAGTCCGGGACTAGCGGGTCTGGAGACCCAGTACTTC. Translated: CASSPGLAGLETQYF.

This chain joins TRBV6-5 and TRBJ2-7; 8 bases map to TRBD1. The CDR3 runs to 15 residues. Germline values: CDR1 MNHEY, CDR2 SVGAGI. The V gene end was trimmed by 0 bases and the J gene end by 4 bases; junction bases not matched to a gene: 5. This chain's CDR3 is CASSYSLDRAYEQYF. The CDR3, as DNA: TGTGCCAGCAGTTACTCGTTGGACAGGGCGTACGAGCAGTACTTC.

The chain links TRBV6-6 to TRBJ2-1; 10 positions agree with TRBD2. Germline CDR1 reads MNHNY; CDR2 reads SVGAGI (reference sequence). With V trimmed by 6 bases and J by 8 bases, 7 bases remained unmatched. The CDR3 runs 14 residues. CDR3 region: CASSGLADRDEQFF. CDR3 in DNA: TGTGCCAGCAGCGGACTAGCGGACCGTGATGAGCAGTTCTTC.

In DNA, the CDR3 is TGTGCCAGCAGCGAGAGGGGGCAGACCTACGAGCAGTACTTC. Translated, it gives CASSERGQTYEQYF. J is TRBJ2-7 and V is TRBV27, with 7 bases aligning to TRBD1. This CDR3 has 14 amino acids. Trimming cost V 6 bases and J 2 bases; bases outside gene matches: 7. Germline V lookup: CDR1 MNHEY, CDR2 SMNVEV (reference sequence).

The chain recombines TRBV7-9 with TRBJ2-7, with 10 positions matching TRBD1. The germline gives CDR1 SEHNR, CDR2 FQNEAQ (reference sequence). The V segment lost 3 bases and the J segment 4 bases; nucleotides outside the gene matches: 3. The CDR3 is 14 residues long. For the CDR3, the DNA is TGTGCCAGCAGCTTGGGGACAGGGGCGTACGAGCAGTACTTC. Its translation: CASSLGTGAYEQYF.

This clone was counted only a few times. Other DNA sequences from this sample encode an identical CDR3 as well. This rearrangement joins TRBV28 to TRBJ2-7; possibly TRBD2 for D (6 bases). Trimming stripped 2 bases from V and 0 bases from J, with 14 bases between. Looked up from germline, CDR1 is MDHEN and CDR2 is SYDVKM. The CDR3 covers 16 residues. The CDR3 region has the DNA TGTGCCAGCAGTTTAGGGGTCACGGGGGTCTCCTACGAGCAGTACTTC. This sequence encodes CASSLGVTGVSYEQYF.

The chain carries TRBV27 and TRBJ1-1; D gene unclear. V was pared by 5 bases and J by 0 bases, with 13 bases between. Germline V gives CDR1 MNHEY, CDR2 SMNVEV (reference sequence). The CDR3 is 15 amino acids. The CDR3 is CASSPSQDLNTEAFF. For the CDR3, the DNA is TGTGCCAGCAGTCCCAGCCAGGACTTGAACACTGAAGCTTTCTTT.

This clone appeared a single time. This CDR3 reads CASSLVGGSVSYNEQFF. The CDR3 bases are TGTGCCAGCAGCTTAGTGGGCGGCAGCGTCTCCTACAATGAGCAGTTCTTC. The chain links TRBV7-2 to TRBJ2-1, with D unclear. The V gene lost 1 base and the J gene lost 0 bases, with 13 bases spanning the gap. The CDR3 totals 17 residues. The germline V gene has CDR1 SGHTA and CDR2 FQGNSA.

The chain recombines TRBV2 with TRBJ1-1, with D uncertain. Per germline, CDR1 SNHLY and CDR2 FYNNEI. The CDR3 is made up of 16 amino acids. V shed 7 bases and J shed 0 bases, with 18 bases lying between them. The CDR3 sequence is CASNGEVRILNTEAFF. DNA for the CDR3: TGTGCCAGCAACGGCGAGGTCCGAATACTGAACACTGAAGCTTTCTTT.

The chain couples TRBV7-9 to TRBJ2-5, with a possible D match to TRBD1 (5 bases). This CDR3 has 17 amino acids. The V gene lost 4 bases and the J gene lost 5 bases, with 23 bases spanning the gap. The V gene's germline CDR1 is SEHNR and CDR2 FQNEAQ (reference sequence). CDR3 sequence (DNA): TGTGCCAGCAGCTCACCACGCATTCAGGGCTTCTTGGAGACCCAGTACTTC. Translation gives CASSSPRIQGFLETQYF.

V usage is TRBV6-1 and J usage is TRBJ2-3; 13 bases match TRBD2. There are 20 residues in the CDR3. With V trimmed by 0 bases and J by 0 bases, 9 bases remained unmatched. Looked up from germline, CDR1 is MNHNS and CDR2 is SASEGT. CDR3 amino acids: CASSEALGKLAGGSTDTQYF. The DNA for the CDR3 is TGTGCCAGCAGTGAAGCGCTAGGGAAACTAGCGGGAGGGAGCACAGATACGCAGTATTTT.

CDR3 loop: CASSLGSSYEQYF. The CDR3 DNA is TGTGCCAGCAGCTTGGGTAGCTCCTACGAGCAGTACTTC. The chain employs TRBV5-6 and TRBJ2-7, with D hard to call. The CDR3 is 13 residues long. Germline V gene sequence: CDR1 SGHDT, CDR2 YYEEEE. Trimming stripped 0 bases from V and 0 bases from J, with 4 bases between.

The chain is built from TRBV19 and TRBJ2-1; the match to TRBD2 covers 8 bases. Germline V gene sequence: CDR1 LNHDA, CDR2 SQIVND (reference sequence). CDR3 length: 14 residues. Trimming at V came to 4 bases and at J to 4 bases, leaving 3 bases not matched to a gene. The chain's CDR3 is CASSTRLAYNEQFF. In DNA, the CDR3 is TGTGCCAGTAGTACCAGACTAGCGTACAATGAGCAGTTCTTC.

The chain links TRBV7-2 to TRBJ1-1, with a weak D call TRBD1 (6 bases). The CDR3 runs 15 residues. With 4 bases removed from V and 3 bases from J, the gap between germline ends came to 15 bases. Germline CDR1 is SGHTA and CDR2 is FQGNSA. CDR3 sequence: CASSSYGGPYTEAFF. The DNA of the CDR3 is TGTGCCAGCAGCTCGTACGGGGGGCCTTACACTGAAGCTTTCTTT.

This chain joins TRBV19 and TRBJ1-2; 8 bases are shared with TRBD1. The germline V gene has CDR1 LNHDA and CDR2 SQIVND (reference sequence). The V gene end was trimmed by 0 bases and the J gene end by 4 bases; junction bases not matched to a gene: 10. The length of the CDR3 is 17 residues. CDR3 DNA sequence: TGTGCCAGTAGTATAGATGCTTGGCAGGGGGCGCCCTATGGCTACACCTTC. Translated: CASSIDAWQGAPYGYTF.

CDR3 DNA sequence: TGTGCCAGCAGCTCTAGCGGGAGCCTTTTCAATGAGCAGTTCTTC. This sequence encodes CASSSSGSLFNEQFF. V gene TRBV7-2 combines with J gene TRBJ2-1; TRBD2 agrees at 10 bases. Per the germline V gene, CDR1 is SGHTA and CDR2 is FQGNSA. The CDR3 has 15 residues. V lost 4 bases to trimming and J lost 6 bases; unmatched junction nucleotides: 6.

The rearrangement uses TRBV7-8 and TRBJ2-1; 7 bases are a match to TRBD1. J was trimmed by 8 bases and V by 2 bases; bases with no gene match: 6. CDR1 is SGHVS, CDR2 FQNEAQ, per germline. The CDR3 runs 14 residues. In DNA form, the CDR3 reads TGTGCCAGCAGCTTATATACAGACAGGGATGAGCAGTTCTTC. Its translation: CASSLYTDRDEQFF.

The chain carries TRBV15 and TRBJ2-5; D gene unclear. With 2 bases removed from V and 3 bases from J, the gap between germline ends came to 13 bases. This CDR3 is 15 amino acids long. CDR1 and CDR2 (germline): LNHNV, YYDKDF (reference sequence). As DNA, the CDR3 is TGTGCCACCAGCAGACTTCCAGGTGGGGAAGAGACCCAGTACTTC. It codes for CATSRLPGGEETQYF. The variable domain in full, completed from reference TRBV15 and TRBJ2-5, reads DAMVIQNPRYQVTQFGKPVTLSCSQTLNHNVMYWYQQKSSQAPKLLFHYYDKDFNNEADTPDNFQSRRPNTSFCFLDIRSPGLGDTAMYLCATSRLPGGEETQYFGPGTRLLVL.

This clone has only a few counts. The chain carries TRBV7-9 and TRBJ2-1; 12 bases align to TRBD2. The CDR3 contains 15 residues. Unmatched junction bases numbered 7, after V lost 5 bases and J lost 8 bases. Germline V CDR1 and CDR2: SEHNR, FQNEAQ (reference sequence). The CDR3 region has the DNA TGTGCCAGCAGCCCCACTAGCGGGGGGTGGGATGAGCAGTTCTTC. Translating it yields CASSPTSGGWDEQFF. Full variable domain (remainder filled in from reference TRBV7-9 and TRBJ2-1): DTGVSQNPRHKITKRGQNVTFRCDPISEHNRLYWYRQTLGQGPEFLTYFQNEAQLEKSRLLSDRFSAERPKGSFSTLEIQRTEQGDSAMYLCASSPTSGGWDEQFFGPGTRLTVL.